This T cell receptor beta chain was retrieved from a study of PD-1 blockade in classical Hodgkin lymphoma. Repertoires were generated with immunoSEQ multiplex PCR, while TCRdb's copy carries only in-frame clones and drops some. The profile shows some 63,000 clones, about nine tenths of them singletons. Per germline, CDR1 MNHNY and CDR2 SVGAGI (reference sequence). The CDR3 spans 15 residues. Trimming removed 2 bases at V and 4 bases at J, with 12 bases between. Each patient experienced a relapse that followed autologous stem cell transplantation, and brentuximab vedotin exposure varied. The source of this sequence is a human donor with classical Hodgkin lymphoma. The sample was peripheral blood mononuclear cells (PBMCs), taken at baseline. The chain has TRBV6-6 and TRBJ1-5, with a weak D call TRBD1 (5 bases). The CDR3 coding sequence is TGTGCCAGCAGTTACCACCGTAGGGGAAATCAGCCCCAGCATTTT. Protein product: CASSYHRRGNQPQHF.